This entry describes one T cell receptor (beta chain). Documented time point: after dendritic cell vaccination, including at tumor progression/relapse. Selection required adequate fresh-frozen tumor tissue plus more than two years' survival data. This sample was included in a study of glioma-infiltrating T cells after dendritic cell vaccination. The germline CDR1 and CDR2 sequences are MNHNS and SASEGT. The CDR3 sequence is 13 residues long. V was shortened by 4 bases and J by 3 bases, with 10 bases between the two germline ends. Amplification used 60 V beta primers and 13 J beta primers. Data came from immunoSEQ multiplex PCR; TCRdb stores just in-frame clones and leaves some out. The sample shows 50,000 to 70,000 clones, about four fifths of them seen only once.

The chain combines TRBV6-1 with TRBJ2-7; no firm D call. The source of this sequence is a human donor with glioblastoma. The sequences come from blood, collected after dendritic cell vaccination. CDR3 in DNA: TGTGCCAGCAGTGTCAGACACGACTACGAGCAGTACTTC. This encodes CASSVRHDYEQYF.